A single sample is the source of the 23 T cell receptor beta chains below, sequenced in a study of Ad26.COV2.S vaccination and SARS-CoV-2 variants. Generated by immunoSEQ multiplex PCR, the TCRdb table keeps only in-frame clones and is missing some. The sample shows hundreds of thousands of clones, 80% to 95% of them seen only once. Indicated treatment: around 19 received Ad26.COV2.S at low or high dose, single or two shots; 5 received placebo; per-sample allocation not given. Day 63 after the first vaccine or placebo injection was the time point for sampling. Material: peripheral blood, obtained in a trial of Ad26.COV2.S vaccine versus placebo. These receptors were obtained from a person between 18 and 65 years old who received the Ad26.COV2.S COVID-19 vaccine or a placebo.

As to this clone: Other DNA sequences in the sample encode the same CDR3. The CDR3 reads CASSSPGQGYEQYF. In DNA form, the CDR3 reads TGTGCCAGCAGTTCCCCGGGACAGGGCTACGAGCAGTACTTC. The chain links TRBV7-9 to TRBJ2-7; TRBD1 aligns across 9 bases. Germline V CDR1 and CDR2: SEHNR, FQNEAQ (reference sequence). The CDR3 sequence is 14 residues long. V dropped 6 bases and J dropped 3; count of bases not matched to a gene: 6.

This chain joins TRBV9 and TRBJ1-3; the D gene is possibly TRBD1 (5 bases). CDR1 and CDR2 from the germline V gene are SGDLS and YYNGEE. V gave up 0 bases and J gave up 3 bases, with 7 bases separating them. CDR3 size: 14 residues. CDR3 sequence (DNA): TGTGCCAGCAGCGTAGTTGACAGTGGAAACACCATATATTTT. Amino acids: CASSVVDSGNTIYF.

The CDR3 DNA reads TGTGCCAGCAGTTACAGGGCCGGGGGGTATGGCTACACCTTC. Protein: CASSYRAGGYGYTF. The V call is TRBV6-5, the J call TRBJ1-2; the D gene is possibly TRBD1 (5 bases). CDR1 is MNHEY and CDR2 is SVGAGI in the germline V gene. This CDR3 has 14 residues. Trimming cost V 2 bases and J 5 bases, with 12 bases left between them.

In regard to this clone: Other DNA sequences in this specimen translate into the identical CDR3. The CDR3 region has the DNA TGCAGCGTCGAACAGAACACTGAAGCTTTCTTT. Residues: CSVEQNTEAFF. The chain is built from TRBV29-1 and TRBJ1-1, with D unresolved. This CDR3 has 11 residues. The germline gives CDR1 SQVTM, CDR2 ANQGSEA. The V end was cut by 6 bases, the J end by 1 base, with 6 bases between.

The chain has TRBV19 and TRBJ1-2; D gene uncertain. The germline gives CDR1 LNHDA, CDR2 SQIVND (reference sequence). The CDR3 is 13 amino acids. Trimming removed 6 bases from V and 3 bases from J, with 11 bases in between. The CDR3 sequence: CASRTTSDYGYTF. The CDR3, as DNA: TGTGCCAGTAGAACGACATCCGACTATGGCTACACCTTC.

The gene calls are TRBV6-5 and TRBJ1-4; D gene uncertain. The CDR3 contains 16 residues. Between the trimmed V and J ends, which lost 0 bases and 8 bases, there was a span of 16 bases. In germline, CDR1 is MNHEY, CDR2 SVGAGI. DNA for the CDR3: TGTGCCAGCAGTTACTCTTTAAACACCCCCAACGAAAAACTGTTTTTT. Translating gives CASSYSLNTPNEKLFF.

The gene calls are TRBV6-5 and TRBJ2-1, with 8 bases aligning to TRBD1. The CDR3 runs 13 residues. CDR1 and CDR2 from the germline V gene are MNHEY and SVGAGI. The junction had 5 bases not matched to a gene; V was cut back by 9 bases and J by 4 bases. CDR3 amino acids: CASWTGLYNEQFF. The CDR3 bases are TGTGCCAGTTGGACAGGGCTGTACAATGAGCAGTTCTTC.

The J gene is TRBJ1-3, the V gene TRBV5-6; D perhaps matches TRBD1 (6 bases). The ends were cut back, 3 bases at V and 4 bases at J, with 14 bases in the middle. CDR1 and CDR2 from the germline V gene are SGHDT and YYEEEE. The CDR3 is made up of 15 amino acids. CDR3 residues: CASSSYRVLGNTIYF. CDR3 DNA: TGTGCCAGCAGCTCGTACAGGGTTTTAGGAAACACCATATATTTT.

The genes are TRBV28 and TRBJ1-1; TRBD1 might be the D (5 bases). The CDR3 is 14 residues long. Trimming left V 10 bases short and J 2 bases short, with 17 bases between. Looked up from germline, CDR1 is MDHEN and CDR2 is SYDVKM. DNA for the CDR3: TGTGCCACCTATGGCCGGGGCAAAAACACTGAAGCTTTCTTT. It codes for CATYGRGKNTEAFF.

This sequence joins TRBV5-4 and TRBJ1-3, with 7 bases that match TRBD1. V lost 2 bases and J lost 1; bases outside the gene matches: 0. This CDR3 is 14 amino acids long. Germline V gene sequence: CDR1 SGHNT, CDR2 YYREEE (reference sequence). CDR3 sequence (DNA): TGTGCCAGCAGCTTACAGGGGTCTGGAAACACCATATATTTT. Encoded protein: CASSLQGSGNTIYF.

This clone was found a few times. The chain has TRBV4-1 and TRBJ2-5; possibly TRBD2 for D (5 bases). V was shortened by 2 bases and J by 0 bases, with 16 bases between the two germline ends. Germline V CDR1 and CDR2: MGHRA, YSYEKL. The length of the CDR3 is 17 residues. The CDR3 nucleotides read TGCGCCAGCAGCCAATATACTTGGGGAGATAACCAAGAGACCCAGTACTTC. Its translation is CASSQYTWGDNQETQYF.

The sample holds a few counts of this clone. The sample has other DNA sequences that encode this CDR3 too. The chain is built from TRBV7-9 and TRBJ2-7, with D unresolved. The CDR3 sequence is 12 residues long. The V and J ends lost 1 base and 3 bases respectively, with 4 bases between them. The germline CDR1 and CDR2 sequences are SEHNR and FQNEAQ (reference sequence). This CDR3 is CASSLGRYEQYF. CDR3 DNA sequence: TGTGCCAGCAGCTTAGGACGCTACGAGCAGTACTTC.

This clone has just one count. The V gene is TRBV3-1 (or the pseudogene TRBV3-2), the J gene TRBJ2-7; no reliable D call. The CDR3 covers 16 residues. V was trimmed by 0 bases and J by 2 bases, leaving 14 bases between them. Per germline, CDR1 LGHDT and CDR2 YNNKEL (reference sequence). CDR3 nucleotide sequence: TGTGCCAGCAGCCAAGAGATTGAGACACTCCCCTACGAGCAGTACTTC. Its translation: CASSQEIETLPYEQYF.

The rearrangement links TRBV3-1 (or the pseudogene TRBV3-2) to TRBJ2-7; D uncertain. CDR1 is LGHDT, CDR2 YNNKEL, per germline (reference sequence). Trimming removed 4 bases from V and 2 bases from J, with 9 bases in between. There are 13 residues in the CDR3. In DNA form, the CDR3 reads TGTGCCAGCAGCCGCGCACAACCCTACGAGCAGTACTTC. Protein product: CASSRAQPYEQYF.

The chain has TRBV28 and TRBJ1-1, with D possibly TRBD1 on 5 matching bases. The CDR3 has 16 amino acids. The germline V gene encodes CDR1 MDHEN and CDR2 SYDVKM. The ends were cut back, 2 bases at V and 5 bases at J, with 18 bases in the middle. The CDR3 DNA follows: TGTGCCAGCAGTTTACCGATATCAGGGCAGAAAACTGAAGCTTTCTTT. Translation gives CASSLPISGQKTEAFF.

This chain joins TRBV24-1 and TRBJ2-5; D might be TRBD1 (6 bases). The CDR3 totals 15 residues. Deletions cut 3 bases from V and 5 bases from J, with 15 bases between. Germline V gene data show CDR1 as KGHDR and CDR2 as SFDVKD. CDR3 protein: CATSDQTGTWETQYF. Written as DNA, the CDR3 is TGTGCCACCAGTGATCAGACAGGCACCTGGGAGACCCAGTACTTC.

The chain has TRBV4-1 and TRBJ2-5, with D maybe TRBD2 (6 bases). CDR3 size: 15 residues. The V gene's germline CDR1 is MGHRA and CDR2 YSYEKL. V was pared by 0 bases and J by 5 bases, with 13 bases between. CDR3 loop: CASSQDRYGGETQYF. In DNA, the CDR3 is TGCGCCAGCAGCCAAGATAGGTACGGGGGTGAGACCCAGTACTTC.

The chain carries TRBV5-1 and TRBJ2-7; TRBD1 agrees at 8 bases. Germline CDR1 is SGHRS and CDR2 is YFSETQ. The CDR3 runs to 14 residues. The trim removed 2 bases at V and 6 bases at J, leaving 7 bases unmatched. In DNA form, the CDR3 reads TGCGCCAGCAGCTTTACGGGACAGGATCCCGAGCAGTACTTC. This encodes CASSFTGQDPEQYF. Variable domain in full (rest from reference TRBV5-1 and TRBJ2-7): KAGVTQTPRYLIKTRGQQVTLSCSPISGHRSVSWYQQTPGQGLQFLFEYFSETQRNKGNFPGRFSGRQFSNSRSEMNVSTLELGDSALYLCASSFTGQDPEQYFGPGTRLTVT.

The chain is built from TRBV10-2 and TRBJ1-2; 7 bases are shared with TRBD1. The V gene end was trimmed by 5 bases and the J gene end by 4 bases; junction bases not matched to a gene: 13. There are 16 residues in the CDR3. The V gene's germline CDR1 is WSHSY and CDR2 SAAADI. CDR3 protein: CASSPNDRVGLYGYTF. CDR3 nucleotide sequence: TGCGCCAGCAGTCCGAATGACAGGGTCGGACTCTATGGCTACACCTTC.

The chain uses TRBV6-1 and TRBJ1-1, with D unresolved. The CDR3 covers 13 residues. Trimming shortened V by 3 bases and J by 0 bases, and 5 bases separated the two germline ends. The germline gives CDR1 MNHNS, CDR2 SASEGT. The chain's CDR3 is CASSDGVNTEAFF. CDR3 bases: TGTGCCAGCAGTGACGGGGTGAACACTGAAGCTTTCTTT.

This clone was observed a few times. V gene TRBV27 combines with J gene TRBJ1-6; 7 bases align to TRBD1. The CDR3 extends over 15 amino acids. Germline V CDR1 and CDR2: MNHEY, SMNVEV (reference sequence). J gave up 10 bases and V 6 bases, and 12 bases lay outside the gene matches. The CDR3 region has the DNA TGTGCCAGCAGAGAGCGTCGACAGGGTGAATCACCCCTCCACTTT. Translation gives CASRERRQGESPLHF.

V and J are TRBV14 and TRBJ2-1; 12 bases agree with TRBD2. V lost 6 bases to trimming and J lost 7 bases; unmatched junction nucleotides: 7. This CDR3 has 15 amino acids. Germline V gives CDR1 SGHDN, CDR2 FVKESK. CDR3 loop: CASSATSGGWNEQFF. The CDR3, as DNA: TGTGCCAGCAGTGCGACTAGCGGGGGTTGGAATGAGCAGTTCTTC.

On this clone itself: Other DNA sequences from this sample encode an identical CDR3 as well. The rearrangement links TRBV4-1 to TRBJ1-1, with D possibly being TRBD1 (5 bases). CDR3 length: 13 amino acids. Germline loops: CDR1 MGHRA, CDR2 YSYEKL. V was clipped by 1 base and J by 5 bases, with 8 bases between them. Here the CDR3 DNA reads TGCGCCAGCAGCCAAGGAAGGGGAACTGAAGCTTTCTTT. Amino acids: CASSQGRGTEAFF.